This T cell receptor beta chain is drawn from a study of blood T cell repertoires in COVID-19. This clone was counted once. TCRdb's table, derived via immunoSEQ multiplex PCR, lists solely in-frame clones and lacks some. This sample carries 250,000 to 300,000 clones, 60% to 75% of them seen once, and the ten largest clones take around 3.4%. Germline CDR1 and CDR2: SGHTS and YDEGEE. V lost 10 bases to trimming and J lost 5 bases, with 18 bases between them. The CDR3 extends over 14 amino acids. Sample: peripheral blood. This receptor was identified in a woman of 80 years or more with acute or convalescent COVID-19. The rearrangement joins TRBV5-8 to TRBJ1-4; D gene unclear. CDR3 DNA: TGTGCCGGAGGAGATAGGTTCCGAAATGAAAAACTGTTTTTT. This codes for CAGGDRFRNEKLFF.